This entry features one TCR beta chain sequence. These data originate in a study of blood T cell repertoires in COVID-19. Original methodology: Using reference gene primer amplification, nucleated cell counts were estimated. TCRdb's table, derived via immunoSEQ multiplex PCR, lists solely in-frame clones and lacks some. The V and J calls and clone size are taken from that table; D and trimming were inferred from the DNA. The sample contains roughly 79,000 clones, about 83% of which appear only once. The CDR3 loop spans 14 amino acids. From germline, CDR1 is MNHEY and CDR2 SVGEGT. After removal of 2 bases from V and 8 bases from J, the junction contained 6 bases not matched to a gene.

The chain combines TRBV6-2 or TRBV6-3 with TRBJ2-1; TRBD2 matches 7 bases. Sequencing used peripheral blood. This clonotype was sampled from a man aged 50-59 years with acute or convalescent COVID-19. CDR3 residues: CASSYGGLGYEQFF. DNA of the CDR3: TGTGCCAGCAGTTACGGCGGACTAGGGTATGAGCAGTTCTTC.